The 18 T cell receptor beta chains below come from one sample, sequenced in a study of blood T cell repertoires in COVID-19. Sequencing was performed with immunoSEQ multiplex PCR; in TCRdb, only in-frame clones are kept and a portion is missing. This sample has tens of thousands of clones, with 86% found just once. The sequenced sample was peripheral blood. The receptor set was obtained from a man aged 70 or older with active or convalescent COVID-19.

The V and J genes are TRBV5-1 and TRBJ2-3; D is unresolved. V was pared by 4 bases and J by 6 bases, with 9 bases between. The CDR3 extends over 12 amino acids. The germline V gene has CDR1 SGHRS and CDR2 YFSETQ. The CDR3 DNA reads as TGCGCCAGCAGCCAAACTCGGGATACGCAGTATTTT. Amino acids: CASSQTRDTQYF.

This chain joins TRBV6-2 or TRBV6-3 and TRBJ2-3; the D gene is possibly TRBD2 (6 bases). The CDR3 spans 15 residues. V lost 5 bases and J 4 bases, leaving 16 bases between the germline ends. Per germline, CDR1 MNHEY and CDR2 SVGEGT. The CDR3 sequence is CASSLGRDPPDTQYF. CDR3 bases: TGTGCCAGCAGTCTGGGGCGGGACCCCCCAGATACGCAGTATTTT.

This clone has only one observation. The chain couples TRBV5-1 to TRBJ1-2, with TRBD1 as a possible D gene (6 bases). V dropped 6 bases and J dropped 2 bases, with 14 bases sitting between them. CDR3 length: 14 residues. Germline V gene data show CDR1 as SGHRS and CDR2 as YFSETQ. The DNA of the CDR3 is TGCGCCAGCACCTCACAGGGAGCCAACTATGGCTACACCTTC. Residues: CASTSQGANYGYTF. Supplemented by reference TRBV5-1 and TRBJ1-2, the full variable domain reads KAGVTQTPRYLIKTRGQQVTLSCSPISGHRSVSWYQQTPGQGLQFLFEYFSETQRNKGNFPGRFSGRQFSNSRSEMNVSTLELGDSALYLCASTSQGANYGYTFGSGTRLTVV.

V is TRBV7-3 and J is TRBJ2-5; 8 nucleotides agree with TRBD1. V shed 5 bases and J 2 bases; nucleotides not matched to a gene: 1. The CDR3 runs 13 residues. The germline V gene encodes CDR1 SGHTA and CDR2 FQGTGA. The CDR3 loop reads CASSTGGQETQYF. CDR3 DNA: TGTGCCAGCAGCACAGGGGGTCAAGAGACCCAGTACTTC.

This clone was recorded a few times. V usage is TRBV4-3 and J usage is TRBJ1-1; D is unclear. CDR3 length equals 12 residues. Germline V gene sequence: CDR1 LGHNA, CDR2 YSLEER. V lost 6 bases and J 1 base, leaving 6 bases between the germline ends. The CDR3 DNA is TGCGCCAGCAGAGGAGAGAACACTGAAGCTTTCTTT. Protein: CASRGENTEAFF.

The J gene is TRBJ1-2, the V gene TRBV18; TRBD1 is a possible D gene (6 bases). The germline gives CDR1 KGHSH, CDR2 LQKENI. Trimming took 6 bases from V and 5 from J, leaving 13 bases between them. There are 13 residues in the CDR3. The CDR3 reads CASSPDRSYGYTF. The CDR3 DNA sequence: TGTGCCAGCTCCCCCGACAGGAGTTATGGCTACACCTTC.

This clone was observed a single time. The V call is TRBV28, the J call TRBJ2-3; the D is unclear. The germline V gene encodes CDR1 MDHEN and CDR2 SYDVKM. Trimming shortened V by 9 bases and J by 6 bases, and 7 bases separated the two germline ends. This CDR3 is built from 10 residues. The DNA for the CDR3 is TGTGCCAGGAGGATCGATACGCAGTATTTT. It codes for CARRIDTQYF. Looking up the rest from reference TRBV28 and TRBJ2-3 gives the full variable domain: DVKVTQSSRYLVKRTGEKVFLECVQDMDHENMFWYRQDPGLGLRLIYFSYDVKMKEKGDIPEGYSVSREKKERFSLILESASTNQTSMYLCARRIDTQYFGPGTRLTVL.

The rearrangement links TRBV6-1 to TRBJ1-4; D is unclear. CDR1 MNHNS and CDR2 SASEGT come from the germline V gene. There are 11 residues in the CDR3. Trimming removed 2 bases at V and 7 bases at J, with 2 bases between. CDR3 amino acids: CASSEREKLFF. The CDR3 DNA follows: TGTGCCAGCAGTGAACGTGAAAAACTGTTTTTT.

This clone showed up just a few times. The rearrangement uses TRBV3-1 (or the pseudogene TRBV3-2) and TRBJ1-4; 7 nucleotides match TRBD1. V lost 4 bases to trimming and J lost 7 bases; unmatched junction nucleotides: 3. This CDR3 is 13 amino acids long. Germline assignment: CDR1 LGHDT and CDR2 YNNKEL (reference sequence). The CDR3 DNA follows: TGTGCCAGCAGCCCCTGGGACAGTGAAAAACTGTTTTTT. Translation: CASSPWDSEKLFF.

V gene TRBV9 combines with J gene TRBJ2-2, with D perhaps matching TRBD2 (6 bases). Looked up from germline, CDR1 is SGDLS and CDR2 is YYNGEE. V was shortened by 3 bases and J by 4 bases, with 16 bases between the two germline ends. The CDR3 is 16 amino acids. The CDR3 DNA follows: TGTGCCAGCAGCGCGACCTTGGGACTCACCACCGGGGAGCTGTTTTTT. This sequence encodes CASSATLGLTTGELFF.

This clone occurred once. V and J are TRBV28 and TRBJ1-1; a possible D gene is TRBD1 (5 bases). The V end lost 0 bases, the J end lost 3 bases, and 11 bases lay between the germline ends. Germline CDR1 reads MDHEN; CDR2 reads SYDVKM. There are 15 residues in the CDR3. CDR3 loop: CASSLWLGGDTEAFF. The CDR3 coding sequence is TGTGCCAGCAGTTTATGGTTGGGGGGGGACACTGAAGCTTTCTTT.

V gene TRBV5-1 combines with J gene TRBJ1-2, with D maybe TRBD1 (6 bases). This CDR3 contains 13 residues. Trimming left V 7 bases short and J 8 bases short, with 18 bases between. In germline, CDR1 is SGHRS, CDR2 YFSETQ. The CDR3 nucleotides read TGCGCCAGCGGAAAATCAGGGGCGCGGGGCTACACCTTC. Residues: CASGKSGARGYTF.

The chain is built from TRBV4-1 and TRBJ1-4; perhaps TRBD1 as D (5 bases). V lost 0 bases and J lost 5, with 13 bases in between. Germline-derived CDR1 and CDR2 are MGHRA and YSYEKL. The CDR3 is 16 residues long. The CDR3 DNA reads TGCGCCAGCAGCCAAGATATCCTGACAGCAAATGAAAAACTGTTTTTT. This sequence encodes CASSQDILTANEKLFF.

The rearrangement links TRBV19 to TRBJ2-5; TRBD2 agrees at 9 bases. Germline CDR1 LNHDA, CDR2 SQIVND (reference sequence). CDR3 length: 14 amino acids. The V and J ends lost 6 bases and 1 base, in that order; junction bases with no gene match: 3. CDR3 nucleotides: TGTGCCAGTAGCGCGGGGGGGATCCAAGAGACCCAGTACTTC. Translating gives CASSAGGIQETQYF.

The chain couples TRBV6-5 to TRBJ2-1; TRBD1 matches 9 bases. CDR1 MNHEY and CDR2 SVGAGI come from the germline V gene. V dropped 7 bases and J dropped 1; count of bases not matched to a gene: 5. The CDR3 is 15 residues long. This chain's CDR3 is CASKTGTGSYNEQFF. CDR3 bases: TGTGCCAGCAAGACCGGGACAGGGTCCTACAATGAGCAGTTCTTC.

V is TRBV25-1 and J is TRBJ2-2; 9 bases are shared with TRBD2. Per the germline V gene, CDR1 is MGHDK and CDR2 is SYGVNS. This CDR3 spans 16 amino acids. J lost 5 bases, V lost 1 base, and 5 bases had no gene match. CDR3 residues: CASSESAGGGTGELFF. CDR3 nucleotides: TGTGCCAGCAGTGAATCGGCGGGAGGGGGGACCGGGGAGCTGTTTTTT.

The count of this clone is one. CDR3 nucleotides: TGTGCCAGCAGCTTGGGGACAGCGAACACTGAAGCTTTCTTT. Its protein product is CASSLGTANTEAFF. The rearrangement uses TRBV7-9 and TRBJ1-1; 7 bases align to TRBD1. Germline CDR1 reads SEHNR; CDR2 reads FQNEAQ (reference sequence). V lost 3 bases to trimming and J lost 1 base; unmatched junction nucleotides: 2. The CDR3 consists of 14 residues.

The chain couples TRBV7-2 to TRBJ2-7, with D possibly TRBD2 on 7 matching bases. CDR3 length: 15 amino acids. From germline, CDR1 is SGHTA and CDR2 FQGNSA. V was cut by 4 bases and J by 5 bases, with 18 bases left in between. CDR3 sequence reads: CASSYRGGGFDEQYF. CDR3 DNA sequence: TGTGCCAGCAGCTACCGAGGGGGGGGATTCGACGAGCAGTACTTC.